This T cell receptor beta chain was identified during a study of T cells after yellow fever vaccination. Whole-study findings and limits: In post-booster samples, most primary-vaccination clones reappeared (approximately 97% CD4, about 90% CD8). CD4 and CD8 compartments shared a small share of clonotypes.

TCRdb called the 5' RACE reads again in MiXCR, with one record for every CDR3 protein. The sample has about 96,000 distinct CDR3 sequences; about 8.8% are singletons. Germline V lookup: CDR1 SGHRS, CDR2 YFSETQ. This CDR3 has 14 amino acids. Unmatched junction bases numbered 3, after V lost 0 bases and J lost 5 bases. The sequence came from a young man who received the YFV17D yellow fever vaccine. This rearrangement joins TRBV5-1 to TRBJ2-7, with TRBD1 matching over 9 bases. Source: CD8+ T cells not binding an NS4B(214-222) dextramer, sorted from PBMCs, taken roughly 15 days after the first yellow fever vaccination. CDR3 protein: CASSLGGQGNEQYF. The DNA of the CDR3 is TGCGCCAGCAGCTTGGGGGGACAGGGAAACGAGCAGTACTTC.